Described below is a single T cell receptor beta chain sequence and its context. The antigen is unknown. Repertoires were generated with immunoSEQ multiplex PCR, while TCRdb's copy carries only in-frame clones and drops some. The sample has approximately 240,000 clones; over 50% are singletons. The data originate from a study of shared clonotypes between healthy human individuals. Study information: CD4 naive and memory got three plates each, CD8 naive two, CD8 memory one. General study results and limits: Between a handful of donors, naive CD4 clonotypes were shared at a level of about 5%. Memory subsets generally showed smaller estimated richness than naive subsets did. Since donors were few, the genetic and exposure-history diversity represented was limited.

V gave up 5 bases and J gave up 2 bases; unmatched junction bases: 2. The germline V gene encodes CDR1 MNHNY and CDR2 SVGAGI (reference sequence). This CDR3 contains 13 residues. This receptor was taken from a man between 25 and 39 years old in good health. What was sequenced was memory CD4+ T cells sorted from blood. Documented subset: CD45RA-negative fraction. The V gene is TRBV6-6, the J gene TRBJ2-7, with 8 bases fitting TRBD1. CDR3 loop: CASSPTGAYEQYF. The CDR3, as DNA: TGTGCCAGCAGTCCGACAGGGGCCTACGAGCAGTACTTC.